This T cell receptor (beta chain) emerged from a study of T cells after yellow fever vaccination (dated by TCRdb to between 2018 and 2020). For the wider study: The SMART-Seq v4 Ultra Low Input RNA kit was used to prepare libraries from fractions with low cell numbers. To follow T-cell clones before and after primary and booster YFV17D yellow fever vaccination, bulk TCR alpha and beta repertoires were sequenced over time. Two healthy male donors, one aged 18 to 30 and one aged 30 to 39 years, were included in the cohort. Blood was collected at multiple timepoints before and after primary and secondary immunization, and bulk PBMC replicates and cell subsets were isolated.

TCR cDNA was synthesized by 5'RACE template switching, which introduced a universal primer site and unique molecular identifiers. cDNA synthesis was primed from both the TCR alpha and TCR beta constant segments. Library amplification involved two PCR steps, and the second step added sample barcodes and sequencing adapters. Libraries were sequenced on Illumina HiSeq 2500 (2x100 bp) or NovaSeq (2x150 bp). The study's own analysis went as follows. MIGEC handled demultiplexing of reads and collapsing into UMI consensus sequences, while MiXCR performed V(D)J alignment. Clonotypes responding to the vaccine were identified with edgeR on replicate PBMC samples, with the criteria of FDR below 0.01 and a log2 fold change above 5 up to day 15. Each bulk clonotype received a CD4 or CD8 identity based on whether the sequenced CD4 or CD8 repertoire contained that clonotype at higher abundance. In TCRdb, the public reads were trimmed at Q25 with fastp and aligned with MiXCR, with productive beta chains retained. Each CDR3 protein gets just one entry, which takes the most common genes and DNA from the rows behind it. The V and J calls shown here were made by TCRdb, not taken from the authors' results. The sample data list approximately 610,000 distinct CDR3 sequences, and roughly a sixth of these were observed just once. The ten largest clones add up to around 15% of the sample.

The CDR3 contains 18 residues, cysteine and phenylalanine counted. Only the CDR3 region is kept as DNA, spanning 54 bases read in frame from base 1. CDR1 and CDR2, per the germline V gene, are SGHRS and YFSETQ. Trimming leaves V shorter by 1 base and J shorter by 0 bases, with the junction holding 7 bases beyond the gene matches. Read against the paper, the sample's treatment or condition label means: live attenuated yellow fever vaccine strain. At each blood-draw timepoint, two biological replicates of bulk PBMCs were collected. A standard Ficoll-Paque protocol was used to isolate PBMCs from peripheral blood. TriZol was used to extract RNA from bulk PBMCs, from CD4 and CD8 fractions, and from dextramer-positive and dextramer-negative fractions. Points the paper makes about the study in general: The secondary T-cell response was found to be weaker but faster than the primary response, with a peak reached on day 5 rather than on day 15. Most clones expanded after primary vaccination (approximately 96% of CD4 and approximately 90% of CD8) were re-detected after the booster, suggesting that broad memory maintenance occurred. Computational filtering was required because FACS-sorted repertoires could contain abundant contaminating clonotypes from the bulk population. A small fraction of clonotypes showed up in both the CD4 and CD8 compartments, probably as a result of convergent recombination. Only a couple of donors were included in the study, so the extent to which the findings can be generalized is limited.

Of note for this clonotype: The clone's antigen remains unknown. Per-base qualities were not stored, and no clone one base away is much larger.

Sequenced material: PBMCs, taken 5 days after the first yellow fever vaccination. The origin of this receptor is a man between 18 and 29 years old who received the YFV17D yellow fever vaccine. The chain employs TRBV5-1 and TRBJ2-3, and TRBD2 aligns with 11 junction nucleotides. The nucleotide sequence is TGCGCCAGCAGCTTGTCCGTGGGGACTAGCGGTAGCACAGATACGCAGTATTTT. Its translation reads: CASSLSVGTSGSTDTQYF.